The subject of this entry is one T cell receptor (beta chain). What this receptor recognizes is not known. There are no base qualities to consult, and no much larger clone falls within one base. The same CDR3 is also encoded by other DNA sequences in this sample. The data derive from a study of shared clonotypes between healthy human individuals (dated by TCRdb to about 2020). For the wider study: The cohort comprised a couple of women and a few men aged 18 to 49 years. To estimate repertoire size and how much clonotype sharing occurs between individuals, the study deeply sequenced the blood TCR repertoires of five healthy adults. Per donor, three plates each were used for CD4 naive and CD4 memory, two for CD8 naive, and one for CD8 memory. Different laboratories and diverse techniques were used to prepare libraries and sequence TCR repertoires, to increase sequencing depth and limit assay-specific biases. Per donor, leukapheresis produced somewhere between about 0.94 and 10 billion PBMCs. The paper's findings and limits, for the study overall: Sampling was limited to blood, and TCR repertoires in tissue likely differ from TCR repertoires in blood. Based on pairwise subsampling, the degree of clonotype sharing among donors was expected to be affected by sequencing depth. Naive subsets generally had larger estimated clonotype richness than memory subsets did. Approximately 5% of naive CD4, around 3.5% of naive CD8, approximately 2% of memory CD4, and 0.4% of memory CD8 clonotypes were shared across a handful of donors. The genetic and exposure-history diversity represented was limited by the small number of donors. Compared with non-shared clonotypes, the clonotypes found in all four sorted-subset donors had higher generation probabilities. Even with the large sequencing depth, rarefaction of the sorted-subset datasets indicated that sequencing was incomplete.

Healthy HIV-negative adults with no recently reported acute infections or vaccinations were included as donors. Only Caucasian adults living in Nashville, Tennessee, USA were represented among the donors. CD4+ T cells were enriched through magnetic negative selection, after which naive cells were positively selected on CD45RA and the remaining negative fraction served as the memory subset. After blood collection by leukapheresis, PBMCs were isolated using Ficoll-Histopaque density gradient centrifugation and then cryopreserved in the vapor phase of liquid nitrogen. Analytical flow cytometry was used to check the purity and quantity of every magnetically sorted T cell population. Genomic DNA was isolated from each sorted fraction and quantified by UV absorbance on a Nanodrop 2000c. TCR CDR3 regions were amplified from genomic DNA by multiplex PCR using the deep immunoSEQ assay. Extracted genomic DNA from each cell subset was spread evenly across all wells of several immunoSEQ 96-well plates, with each plate serving as a replicate. For sorted subsets, approximately 0.2 ug of genomic DNA, equivalent to some 30,000 T cell genomes, went into each replicate PCR. The purified libraries were quantified using a Qubit 3.0 fluorometer, sized with a Bioanalyzer 2100, and then quantified again using the KAPA Library Quantification kit. Every immunoSEQ 96-well plate was sequenced on a dedicated single-read 150-cycle Illumina NextSeq 550 flow cell. Turning to the authors' computational methods: Because only junctional sequences without quality scores were contained in the immunoSEQ output, filtering matching that applied to full-length reads could not be performed. Sequences were annotated with PyIR, a Python wrapper for IgBLAST v1.9, using IMGT germline references to assign V/J genes and CDR3. Reads were removed for weak V/J assignments (E-value above 1e-6), missing CDR3, stop codons, out-of-frame junctions, or ambiguous translated residues. V3J clonotypes were defined by identical inferred V gene, J gene, and CDR3 amino acid sequence. To compute the percentage overlap between repertoires, the number of shared unique clonotypes was divided by the size of the smaller repertoire. Richness of each repertoire was evaluated using RTK rarefaction, the Chao1 estimator, and Recon v2.1 estimates of unobserved clonotypes. OLGA was used to compute generation probabilities for all TCRbeta clonotypes that the gDNA method yielded from a few donors. The clones in this table, taken by TCRdb from immuneACCESS, are in-frame only. Not every clone is retained; where verified, under half of the shortfall comes from an unresolved V gene, and the cause of the rest is unknown. V and J calls and clone size are as listed in that table; D and trimming were resolved from the DNA. The sample table contains some 2,500,000 clones; only one count was recorded for roughly 92% of them. The ten largest clonotypes hold approximately 0.4% of the sample.

There are 13 amino acids in the CDR3, from cysteine to phenylalanine inclusive. The DNA shown is the 39-base CDR3, in frame from base 1. The germline V gene specifies MRHNA as CDR1 and SNTAGT as CDR2. V drops 2 bases and J drops 6 bases, leaving 11 bases in between. This sequence was found in a man aged 18-30 years in good health. Some clones in this sample may be carry-over from other donors' samples. Sequencing used naive CD4+ T cells from PBMCs. According to the study, the label for this sample's cell subset or site signals: CD45RA+ positively selected. The V gene is TRBV6-4 and the J gene is TRBJ2-7, and TRBD1 may be the D gene, going by 5 matching bases. The sequence in DNA is TGTGCCAGCAGTGACGGTCAGGGTGGCGAGCAGTACTTC. It is translated as CASSDGQGGEQYF.